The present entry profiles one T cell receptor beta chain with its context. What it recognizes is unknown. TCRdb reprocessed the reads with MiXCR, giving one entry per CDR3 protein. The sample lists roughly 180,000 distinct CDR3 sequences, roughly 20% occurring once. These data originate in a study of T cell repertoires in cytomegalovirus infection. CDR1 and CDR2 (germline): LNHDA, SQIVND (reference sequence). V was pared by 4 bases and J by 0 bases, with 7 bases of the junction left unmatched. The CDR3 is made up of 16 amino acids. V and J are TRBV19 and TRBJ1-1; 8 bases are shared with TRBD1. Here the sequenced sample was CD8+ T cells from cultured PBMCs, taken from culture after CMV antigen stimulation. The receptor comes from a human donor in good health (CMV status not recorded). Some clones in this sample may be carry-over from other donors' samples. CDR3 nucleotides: TGTGCCAGTAGTACTGGACAGGGTAAAATGAACACTGAAGCTTTCTTT. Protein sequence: CASSTGQGKMNTEAFF.